Following are 15 T cell receptor beta chains from one sample sequenced in a study of cytomegalovirus exposure and HLA in healthy donors. Sequencing was performed with immunoSEQ multiplex PCR; in TCRdb, only in-frame clones are kept and a portion is missing. The repertoire has about 150,000 clones, just under 90% of them found once; the top ten carry about 6.4%. The sequenced sample was PBMCs. The receptors were sampled from a woman aged 25 to 39 in good health and CMV-seropositive.

The chain uses TRBV2 and TRBJ1-1, with 8 bases identical to TRBD1. The CDR3 totals 12 residues. CDR1 and CDR2 (germline): SNHLY, FYNNEI. The J segment lost 9 bases and the V segment lost 5 bases, leaving 5 bases of the junction unmatched. The CDR3, as DNA: TGTGCCAGCAGTAAAGGACAGGGTAAAGCTTTCTTT. Amino acid sequence: CASSKGQGKAFF.

The chain joins TRBV10-3 to TRBJ2-5, with 12 nucleotides matching TRBD2. CDR3 length: 16 residues. V gave up 3 bases and J gave up 2 bases; unmatched junction bases: 4. Germline V lookup: CDR1 ENHRY, CDR2 SYGVKD. The CDR3 sequence is CAISDSTSGGQETQYF. The DNA for the CDR3 is TGTGCCATCAGTGACTCGACTAGCGGGGGACAAGAGACCCAGTACTTC.

J is TRBJ2-1 and V is TRBV5-1, with 7 positions matching TRBD1. Losses at the gene ends were 3 bases for V and 6 bases for J; bases not matched to a gene: 12. CDR3 length: 16 amino acids. Germline CDR1 SGHRS, CDR2 YFSETQ. The CDR3 sequence: CASSSFRDRASNEQFF. CDR3 DNA sequence: TGCGCCAGCAGCTCCTTTCGGGACAGAGCTTCCAATGAGCAGTTCTTC. Drawing the rest from reference TRBV5-1 and TRBJ2-1, the complete variable domain is KAGVTQTPRYLIKTRGQQVTLSCSPISGHRSVSWYQQTPGQGLQFLFEYFSETQRNKGNFPGRFSGRQFSNSRSEMNVSTLELGDSALYLCASSSFRDRASNEQFFGPGTRLTVL.

The gene calls are TRBV6-1 and TRBJ2-3; 14 bases align to TRBD2. Germline values: CDR1 MNHNS, CDR2 SASEGT. Germline trimming cut 6 bases from V and 4 bases from J; bases unmatched to any gene: 3. The CDR3 has 15 residues. CDR3 sequence reads: CASRRLAGGPDTQYF. The CDR3 DNA reads as TGTGCCAGCAGGCGACTAGCGGGGGGGCCAGATACGCAGTATTTT.

This clone has a single count. The V and J genes are TRBV6-5 and TRBJ1-5, with D perhaps TRBD1 (6 bases). Germline CDR1 is MNHEY and CDR2 is SVGAGI. This CDR3 spans 14 amino acids. V lost 6 bases and J lost 5, with 14 bases in between. CDR3 nucleotide sequence: TGTGCCAGCAGCAACGGGGCAGGGGATCAGCCCCAGCATTTT. Translation gives CASSNGAGDQPQHF.

This clone was seen a single time. This chain connects TRBV27 to TRBJ1-2, with D possibly matching TRBD1 (6 bases). This CDR3 region has 14 residues. V lost 5 bases and J lost 5, with 15 bases in between. CDR1 is MNHEY and CDR2 is SMNVEV in the germline V gene (reference sequence). The CDR3 DNA is TGTGCCAGCAGTGTCAGGGGTTTCGGGTATGGCTACACCTTC. Translation: CASSVRGFGYGYTF.

This clone is a singleton in its sample. The CDR3 sequence: CSARLEYEQYF. DNA of the CDR3: TGCAGTGCTAGATTAGAATACGAGCAGTACTTC. The chain uses TRBV20-1 and TRBJ2-7, with D unresolved. V was cut by 2 bases and J by 4 bases, with 6 bases left in between. CDR3 length: 11 residues. Germline assignment: CDR1 DFQATT and CDR2 SNEGSKA (reference sequence).

In this sample, this clone turned up a few times. V usage is TRBV5-1 and J usage is TRBJ1-6; 11 nucleotides line up with TRBD1. The V and J ends lost 0 bases and 9 bases, in that order; junction bases with no gene match: 2. The CDR3 spans 15 residues. Looked up from germline, CDR1 is SGHRS and CDR2 is YFSETQ. CDR3 region: CASSLGGQGASPLHF. In DNA, the CDR3 is TGCGCCAGCAGCTTGGGAGGACAGGGGGCTTCACCCCTCCACTTT.

The CDR3 loop reads CASSSGQVQETQYF. As DNA, the CDR3 is TGCGCCAGCAGCTCAGGACAGGTCCAAGAGACCCAGTACTTC. V usage is TRBV5-1 and J usage is TRBJ2-5; 7 bases agree with TRBD1. CDR3 length: 14 residues. J was trimmed by 1 base and V by 3 bases; bases with no gene match: 3. Germline CDR1 SGHRS, CDR2 YFSETQ.

J is TRBJ2-7 and V is TRBV19; D is uncertain. CDR1 is LNHDA and CDR2 is SQIVND in the germline V gene (reference sequence). There are 13 residues in the CDR3. V was shortened by 0 bases and J by 3 bases, with 6 bases between the two germline ends. The CDR3 DNA reads TGTGCCAGTAGTATAGAGTCTTTCTACGAGCAGTACTTC. It yields the protein CASSIESFYEQYF.

The chain carries TRBV5-1 and TRBJ2-5; 11 nucleotides match TRBD1. Per germline, CDR1 SGHRS and CDR2 YFSETQ. The CDR3 consists of 16 residues. J was trimmed by 4 bases and V by 0 bases; bases with no gene match: 5. The CDR3 DNA reads TGCGCCAGCAGCTTGGACGGACAGGGGGCTTCAGAGACCCAGTACTTC. This gives the protein CASSLDGQGASETQYF.

This chain uses TRBV6-5 with TRBJ1-4; possible D gene TRBD1, 6 bases. The CDR3 consists of 14 residues. Germline assignment: CDR1 MNHEY and CDR2 SVGAGI. Trimming cost V 6 bases and J 8 bases, with 16 bases left between them. In nucleotides, the CDR3 is TGTGCCAGCAGACAAACAGGGCTGGGGGAAAAACTGTTTTTT. Residues: CASRQTGLGEKLFF.

V is TRBV7-2 and J is TRBJ2-3; D possibly corresponds to TRBD2 (7 bases). Germline lookup yields CDR1 SGHTA and CDR2 FQGNSA. The V end was cut by 2 bases, the J end by 3 bases, with 21 bases between. The CDR3 loop spans 18 amino acids. The CDR3 loop is CASSLPDWRGGATDTQYF. CDR3 sequence (DNA): TGTGCCAGCAGCTTACCGGATTGGCGCGGGGGCGCGACAGATACGCAGTATTTT. Full variable domain (rest looked up from reference TRBV7-2 and TRBJ2-3): GAGVSQSPSNKVTEKGKDVELRCDPISGHTALYWYRQSLGQGLEFLIYFQGNSAPDKSGLPSDRFSAERTGGSVSTLTIQRTQQEDSAVYLCASSLPDWRGGATDTQYFGPGTRLTVL.

The chain joins TRBV7-6 to TRBJ2-1; 9 nucleotides line up with TRBD1. With V trimmed by 1 base and J by 6 bases, 4 bases remained unmatched. The germline V gene encodes CDR1 SGHVS and CDR2 FNYEAQ. The CDR3 sequence is 15 residues long. CDR3 in amino acids: CASSLVGQGGNEQFF. Here the CDR3 DNA reads TGTGCCAGCAGCTTAGTGGGACAGGGAGGCAATGAGCAGTTCTTC.

This chain uses TRBV6-6 with TRBJ2-1; no reliable D call. The CDR3 has 13 amino acids. Germline CDR1 reads MNHNY; CDR2 reads SVGAGI (reference sequence). The V gene lost 2 bases and the J gene lost 9 bases, with 11 bases spanning the gap. For the CDR3, the DNA is TGTGCCAGCAGTTACCCCGGTTTACTTGAGCAGTTCTTC. Translation gives CASSYPGLLEQFF.